This is a list of T cell receptor beta chains from one sample in a study of identical twins. TCRdb re-analysed the 5' RACE reads in MiXCR, keeping a single row per CDR3 protein. The data show 200,000 to 300,000 distinct CDR3 sequences, with over 9.5% seen just once and over 8% held by the top ten. The sample taken for sequencing was memory T cells sorted from blood. Receptors originate from a man between 45 and 60 years old in good health. CDR3s include the opening cysteine and the closing phenylalanine or tryptophan. Fields, in order: clone size, V gene, J gene, D gene, CDR3 DNA, CDR3 protein. D genes are given only for firm matches. The size of a clone is reported for some rows only, either as once, few or many, or as a class for expanded clones.

>few|TRBV20-1|TRBJ1-5|TRBD1
TGCAGTGCCAGACAGGGGGGCAATCAGCCCCAGCATTTT
CSARQGGNQPQHF
>few|TRBV7-2|TRBJ2-7|TRBD1
TGTGCCAGCAGCTCACAGGGGGCGTCCTCCTACGAGCAGTACTTC
CASSSQGASSYEQYF
>few|TRBV5-5|TRBJ1-4|.
TGTGCCAGCAGCTTGGATGTGGTGAAGGGGGAAAAACTGTTTTTT
CASSLDVVKGEKLFF
>many|TRBV28|TRBJ2-7|.
TGTGCCAGCAGTTCGGCGGGGACCTTCTACGAGCAGTACTTC
CASSSAGTFYEQYF
>many|TRBV29-1|TRBJ2-3|TRBD1
TGCAGCGGCACCCCTTCGGGACAGGGCACAGATACGCAGTATTTT
CSGTPSGQGTDTQYF
>many|TRBV24-1|TRBJ2-7|.
TGTGCCACCGGGACGGACACAACCTACGAGCAGTACTTC
CATGTDTTYEQYF
>few|TRBV7-9|TRBJ1-2|.
TGTGCCAGCAGCTTAGCGTCAGGGCGGAAAGGCTACACCTTC
CASSLASGRKGYTF
>.|TRBV5-1|TRBJ2-5|.
TGCGCCAGCAGAAGGGGACTTCAAGAGACCCAGTACTTC
CASRRGLQETQYF
>few|TRBV27|TRBJ2-1|.
TGTGCCAGCACTTCCACCAGAAACAATGAGCAGTTCTTC
CASTSTRNNEQFF
>many|TRBV4-3|TRBJ2-1|TRBD2
TGCGCCAGCAGCCAAGATCCGCGGGAGGGCCGCAATGAGCAGTTCTTC
CASSQDPREGRNEQFF
>few|TRBV7-2|TRBJ2-3|.
TGTGCCAGCAGCGCCCCTCTAGCGTTAGTCACAGATACGCAGTATTTT
CASSAPLALVTDTQYF
>few|TRBV29-1|TRBJ2-3|TRBD1
TGCAGCGGGATGGGGACAGGAGGAAGTAATACGCAGTATTTT
CSGMGTGGSNTQYF
>.|TRBV7-9|TRBJ1-4|TRBD1
TGTGCCAGCAGCCCGGCCGGGACAGCCGCAACTAATGAAAAACTGTTTTTT
CASSPAGTAATNEKLFF
>many|TRBV29-1|TRBJ2-1|.
TGCAGCGTTGAGCCCTTGGGTGCAGGGAACAATGAGCAGTTCTTC
CSVEPLGAGNNEQFF
>.|TRBV4-2|TRBJ2-7|TRBD2
TGTGCCAGCAGCCAAGCTGCGGGGGGCCACGAGCAGTACTTC
CASSQAAGGHEQYF
>.|TRBV12-3/TRBV12-4|TRBJ1-2|TRBD1
TGTGCCAGCAGCGACGAGTACAGGGGAGGCTACACCTTC
CASSDEYRGGYTF
>many|TRBV7-9|TRBJ1-2|TRBD1
TGTGCCAGCAGCCCGCAGGGACAGGGCTTCTATGGCTACACCTTC
CASSPQGQGFYGYTF
>many|TRBV7-9|TRBJ2-1|.
TGTGCCAGCAGCTTAGCGACTAGTATGGACAATGAGCAGTTCTTC
CASSLATSMDNEQFF
>many|TRBV12-3/TRBV12-4|TRBJ1-1|.
TGTGCCAGCAGGGGTCAGGTGAACACTGAAGCTTTCTTT
CASRGQVNTEAFF
>many|TRBV6-1|TRBJ2-5|.
TGTGCCAGCAGCTTCGGACAAGCCGGGGAGACCCAGTACTTC
CASSFGQAGETQYF
>many|TRBV20-1|TRBJ2-3|TRBD2
TGCAGTGCTAGTCCTAGCGGGCGAACAGATACGCAGTATTTT
CSASPSGRTDTQYF
>many|TRBV9|TRBJ2-6|TRBD1
TGTGCCAGCAGCGTAGGAGCGGACAGGGCGTACCTAGGGGCCAACGTCCTGACTTTC
CASSVGADRAYLGANVLTF